This T cell receptor beta chain originates from a study of blood T cell repertoires in COVID-19 (dated by TCRdb to about 2020). Study-level background: Samples from collaborators originated in the United States, Italy and Spain and spanned both the acute and convalescent phases of COVID-19. The prospective study material was composed of cDNA or gDNA derived from T cells, B-cell-depleted T cells, or PBMCs. The dataset comprised deeply sampled blood TCRbeta repertoires from subjects exposed to, actively infected with, or recovered from COVID-19. The repertoires were released in a freely available public database meant as a resource for research on the immune response to SARS-CoV-2. Samples came from the ongoing ImmuneRACE study (first 160 participants) plus 1,254 subjects from 6 global collaborators. Sample metadata almost always included a de-identified subject ID, COVID-19 status, age in years and sex. Where HLA class I and class II types were available, the types were taken from metadata supplied by the sample provider, not from assay-based typing. Study-level results and caveats: The quantity of clinical and demographic metadata differed by source and by participant and was supplied without curation.

Worth noting for this clone: Which antigen it targets is not known. Base quality data are lacking; no much larger clone is found one base away.

TCRbeta CDR3 regions were amplified from genomic DNA using the immunoSEQ Assay, a bias-controlled multiplex PCR. In the original analysis: The number of nucleated cells in each sample was estimated from the amplification of reference gene primers within the assay. To quantify the absolute abundance of each unique TCRbeta CDR3 rearrangement, sequence reads were collapsed and filtered. For each sample, productive Simpson clonality was calculated as the square root of Simpson's diversity index across productive rearrangements. Not all clones reach the TCRdb copy of this immuneACCESS table, which keeps in-frame sequences only. Checked studies attribute under half of the gap to unresolved V genes and leave the rest unexplained. V and J calls and clone size come straight from that table; D and trimming were deduced from the DNA. Counted in this sample were fewer than 300,000 clones; more than 85% of them appeared once. Clones ranked in the top ten supply around 2.2% of the sample.

One collaborating source in Seattle enrolled patients during active infection and followed them longitudinally through the course of disease. The collaborating institutions used their own protocols to collect whole blood in K2EDTA tubes. Collaborator samples were shipped for TCRbeta analysis as frozen whole blood, isolated PBMCs, or DNA extracted from either sample type. Counted from cysteine to phenylalanine, this CDR3 has 11 amino acids. The read is trimmed to its CDR3 DNA, 33 bases read in frame from base 1. V and J are trimmed by 9 bases and 8 bases, and the gene matches miss 5 bases of the junction. Reading the germline V gene (reference sequence) gives CDR1 SEHNR and CDR2 FQNEAQ.

The chain employs TRBV7-9 and TRBJ1-1, and TRBD1 matches 8 of the central bases. Specimen: peripheral blood. This receptor was obtained from a woman in her 30s with COVID-19, enrolled during active disease. CDR3 region: CASGQGSEAFF. The DNA reads as follows: TGTGCCAGTGGACAGGGCTCAGAAGCTTTCTTT.